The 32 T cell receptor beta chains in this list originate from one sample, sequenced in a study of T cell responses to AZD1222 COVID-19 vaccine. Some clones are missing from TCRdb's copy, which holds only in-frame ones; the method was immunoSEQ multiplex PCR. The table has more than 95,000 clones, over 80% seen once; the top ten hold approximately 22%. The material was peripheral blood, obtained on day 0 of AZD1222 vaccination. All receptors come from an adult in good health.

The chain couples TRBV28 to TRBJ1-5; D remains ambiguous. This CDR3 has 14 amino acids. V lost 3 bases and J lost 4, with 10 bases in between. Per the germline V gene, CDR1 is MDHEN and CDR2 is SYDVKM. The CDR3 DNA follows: TGTGCCAGCAGTTTGTGGCCCGAAAATCAGCCCCAGCATTTT. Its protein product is CASSLWPENQPQHF. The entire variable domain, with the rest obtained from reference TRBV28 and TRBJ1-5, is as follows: DVKVTQSSRYLVKRTGEKVFLECVQDMDHENMFWYRQDPGLGLRLIYFSYDVKMKEKGDIPEGYSVSREKKERFSLILESASTNQTSMYLCASSLWPENQPQHFGDGTRLSIL.

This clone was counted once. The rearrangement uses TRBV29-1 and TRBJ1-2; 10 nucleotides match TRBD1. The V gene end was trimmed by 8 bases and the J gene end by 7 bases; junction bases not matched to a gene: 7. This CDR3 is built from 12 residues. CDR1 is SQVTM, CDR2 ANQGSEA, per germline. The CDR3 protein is CSTRQGAVGYTF. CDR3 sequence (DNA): TGCAGCACCCGACAGGGGGCTGTTGGCTACACCTTC.

The CDR3: CASSSGTFNYGYTF. The CDR3 DNA reads TGTGCCAGCAGCTCTGGGACATTTAACTATGGCTACACCTTC. The chain is built from TRBV9 and TRBJ1-2; the D gene is possibly TRBD1 (6 bases). Germline lookup yields CDR1 SGDLS and CDR2 YYNGEE. With 4 bases removed from V and 1 base from J, the gap between germline ends came to 11 bases. The CDR3 covers 14 residues.

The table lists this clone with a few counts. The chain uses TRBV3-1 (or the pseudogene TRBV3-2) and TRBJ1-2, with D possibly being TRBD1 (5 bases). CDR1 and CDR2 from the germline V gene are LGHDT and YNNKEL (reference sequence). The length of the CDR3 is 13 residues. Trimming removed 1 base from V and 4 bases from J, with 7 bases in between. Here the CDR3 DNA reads TGTGCCAGCAGCCAAGGGGGCCGCTATGGCTACACCTTC. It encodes CASSQGGRYGYTF.

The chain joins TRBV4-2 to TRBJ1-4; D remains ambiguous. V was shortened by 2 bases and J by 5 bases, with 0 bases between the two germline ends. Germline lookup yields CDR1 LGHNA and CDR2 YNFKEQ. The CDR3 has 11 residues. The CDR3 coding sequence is TGTGCCAGCAGCCAAAATGAAAAACTGTTTTTT. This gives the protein CASSQNEKLFF.

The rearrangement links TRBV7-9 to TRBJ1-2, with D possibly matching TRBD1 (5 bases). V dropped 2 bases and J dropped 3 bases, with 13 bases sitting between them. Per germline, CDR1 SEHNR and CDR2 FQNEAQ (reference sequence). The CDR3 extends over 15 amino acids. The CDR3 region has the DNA TGTGCCAGCAGCTTAAGGAACCAGGGAGACTATGGCTACACCTTC. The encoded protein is CASSLRNQGDYGYTF.

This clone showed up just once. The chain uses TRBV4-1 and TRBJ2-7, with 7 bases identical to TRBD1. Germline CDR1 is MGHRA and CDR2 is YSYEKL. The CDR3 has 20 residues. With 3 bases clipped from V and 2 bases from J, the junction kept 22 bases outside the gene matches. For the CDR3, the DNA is TGCGCCAGCAGCCATACTTATGCGGTTCTAGGGGGCCAGCGGACCTACGAGCAGTACTTC. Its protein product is CASSHTYAVLGGQRTYEQYF.

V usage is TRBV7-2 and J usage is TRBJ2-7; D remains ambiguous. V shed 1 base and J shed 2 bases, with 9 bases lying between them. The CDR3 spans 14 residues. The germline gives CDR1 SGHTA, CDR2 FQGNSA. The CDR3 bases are TGTGCCAGCAGCTTAGTTGTTGAAACCTACGAGCAGTACTTC. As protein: CASSLVVETYEQYF. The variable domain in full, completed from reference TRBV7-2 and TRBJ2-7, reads GAGVSQSPSNKVTEKGKDVELRCDPISGHTALYWYRQSLGQGLEFLIYFQGNSAPDKSGLPSDRFSAERTGGSVSTLTIQRTQQEDSAVYLCASSLVVETYEQYFGPGTRLTVT.

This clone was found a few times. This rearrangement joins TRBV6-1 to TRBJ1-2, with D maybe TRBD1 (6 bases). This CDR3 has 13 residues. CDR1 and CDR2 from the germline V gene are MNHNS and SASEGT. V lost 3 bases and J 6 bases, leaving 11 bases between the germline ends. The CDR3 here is CASSDRGVNGYTF. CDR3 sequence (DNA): TGTGCCAGCAGTGACAGGGGAGTCAATGGCTACACCTTC.

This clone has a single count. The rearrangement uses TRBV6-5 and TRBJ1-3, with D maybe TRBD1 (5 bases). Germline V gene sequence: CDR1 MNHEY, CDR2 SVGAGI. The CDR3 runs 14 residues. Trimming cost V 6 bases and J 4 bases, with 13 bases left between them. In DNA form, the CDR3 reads TGTGCCAGCAGGCAGGGTACTGGGGGAAACACCATATATTTT. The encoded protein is CASRQGTGGNTIYF.

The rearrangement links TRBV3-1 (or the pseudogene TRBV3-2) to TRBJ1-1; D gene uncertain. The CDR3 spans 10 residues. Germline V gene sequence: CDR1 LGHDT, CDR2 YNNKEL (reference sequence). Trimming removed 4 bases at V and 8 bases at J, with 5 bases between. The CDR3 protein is CASSPKEAFF. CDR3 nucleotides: TGTGCCAGCAGCCCAAAAGAAGCTTTCTTT.

The CDR3 DNA reads as TGCGCCAAAGACGGATCCTACGAGCAGTACTTC. Translating gives CAKDGSYEQYF. This chain connects TRBV23-1 to TRBJ2-7; D is unresolved. TRBV23-1 is an open reading frame whose function is uncertain. The CDR3 length is 11 residues. V gave up 10 bases and J gave up 1 base, with 8 bases separating them.

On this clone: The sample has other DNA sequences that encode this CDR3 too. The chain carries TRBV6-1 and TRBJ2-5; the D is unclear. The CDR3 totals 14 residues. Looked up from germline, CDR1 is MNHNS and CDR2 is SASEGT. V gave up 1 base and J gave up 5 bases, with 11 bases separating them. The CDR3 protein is CASSEDRVGETQYF. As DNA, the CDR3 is TGTGCCAGCAGTGAAGACCGGGTTGGCGAGACCCAGTACTTC.

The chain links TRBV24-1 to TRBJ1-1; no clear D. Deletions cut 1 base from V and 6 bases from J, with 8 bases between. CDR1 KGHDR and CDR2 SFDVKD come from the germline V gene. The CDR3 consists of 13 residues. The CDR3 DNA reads TGTGCCACCAGTGATTTAGAGTCGGCTGAAGCTTTCTTT. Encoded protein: CATSDLESAEAFF.

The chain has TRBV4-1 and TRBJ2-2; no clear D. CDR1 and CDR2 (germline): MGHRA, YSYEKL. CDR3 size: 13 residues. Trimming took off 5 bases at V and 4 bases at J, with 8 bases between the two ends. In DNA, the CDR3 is TGCGCCAGCAGCTCAATGGGCACCGGGGAGCTGTTTTTT. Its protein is CASSSMGTGELFF.

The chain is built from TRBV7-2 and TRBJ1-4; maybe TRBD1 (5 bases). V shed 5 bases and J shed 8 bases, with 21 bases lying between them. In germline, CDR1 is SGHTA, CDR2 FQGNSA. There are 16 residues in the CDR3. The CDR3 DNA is TGTGCCAGCAGCCATACTAGATGGGAGGGGAGCGAAAAACTGTTTTTT. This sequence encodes CASSHTRWEGSEKLFF. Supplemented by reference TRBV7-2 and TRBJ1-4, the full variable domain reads GAGVSQSPSNKVTEKGKDVELRCDPISGHTALYWYRQSLGQGLEFLIYFQGNSAPDKSGLPSDRFSAERTGGSVSTLTIQRTQQEDSAVYLCASSHTRWEGSEKLFFGSGTQLSVL.

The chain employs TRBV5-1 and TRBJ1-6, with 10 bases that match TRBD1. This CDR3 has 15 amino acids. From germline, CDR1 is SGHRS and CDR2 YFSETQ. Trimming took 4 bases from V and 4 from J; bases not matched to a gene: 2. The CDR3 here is CASSGQGDYNSPLHF. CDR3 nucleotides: TGCGCCAGCAGCGGACAGGGGGATTATAATTCACCCCTCCACTTT.

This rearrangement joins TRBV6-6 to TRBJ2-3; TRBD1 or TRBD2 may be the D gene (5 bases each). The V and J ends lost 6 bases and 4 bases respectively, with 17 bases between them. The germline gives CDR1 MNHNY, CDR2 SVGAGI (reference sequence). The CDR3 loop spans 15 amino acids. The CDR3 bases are TGTGCCAGCAGCCGCTCGGGGCTAGCCCCAGATACGCAGTATTTT. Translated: CASSRSGLAPDTQYF.

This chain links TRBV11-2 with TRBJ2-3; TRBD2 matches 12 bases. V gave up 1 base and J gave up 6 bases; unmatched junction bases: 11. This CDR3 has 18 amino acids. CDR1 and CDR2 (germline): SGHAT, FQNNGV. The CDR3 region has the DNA TGTGCCAGCAGCTTAGGGGATCTAGCGGGAGGGCGGAGGGATACGCAGTATTTT. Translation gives CASSLGDLAGGRRDTQYF.

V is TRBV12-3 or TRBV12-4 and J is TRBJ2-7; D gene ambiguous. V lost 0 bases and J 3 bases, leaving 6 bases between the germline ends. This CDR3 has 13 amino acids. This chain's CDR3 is CASSLATFYEQYF. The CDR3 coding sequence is TGTGCCAGCAGTTTAGCTACCTTCTACGAGCAGTACTTC.

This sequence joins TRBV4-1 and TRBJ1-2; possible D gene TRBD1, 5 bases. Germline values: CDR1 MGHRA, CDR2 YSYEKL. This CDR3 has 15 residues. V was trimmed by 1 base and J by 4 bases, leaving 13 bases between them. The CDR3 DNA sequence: TGCGCCAGCAGCCAAGTTTCAGGGTACGGCTATGGCTACACCTTC. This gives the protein CASSQVSGYGYGYTF.

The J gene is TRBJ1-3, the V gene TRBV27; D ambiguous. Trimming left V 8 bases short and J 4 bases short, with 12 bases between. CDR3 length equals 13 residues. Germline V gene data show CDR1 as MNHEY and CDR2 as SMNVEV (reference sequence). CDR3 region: CASAVWPGNTIYF. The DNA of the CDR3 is TGTGCCAGCGCCGTCTGGCCGGGAAACACCATATATTTT.

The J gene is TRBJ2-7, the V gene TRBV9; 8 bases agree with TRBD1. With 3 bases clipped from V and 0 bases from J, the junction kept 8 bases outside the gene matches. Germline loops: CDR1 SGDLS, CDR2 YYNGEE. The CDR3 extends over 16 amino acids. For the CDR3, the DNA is TGTGCCAGCAGCGCTCTAGACAGGGGATCCTCCTACGAGCAGTACTTC. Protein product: CASSALDRGSSYEQYF.

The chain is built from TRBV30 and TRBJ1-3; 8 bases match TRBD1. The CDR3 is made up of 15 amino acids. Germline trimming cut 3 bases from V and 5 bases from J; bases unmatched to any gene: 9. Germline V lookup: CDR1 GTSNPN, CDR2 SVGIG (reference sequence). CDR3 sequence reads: CAWSETGTGRNTIYF. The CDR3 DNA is TGTGCCTGGAGCGAAACCGGGACAGGTAGAAACACCATATATTTT. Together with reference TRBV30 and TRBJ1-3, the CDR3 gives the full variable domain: SQTIHQWPATLVQPVGSPLSLECTVEGTSNPNLYWYRQAAGRGLQLLFYSVGIGQISSEVPQNLSASRPQDRQFILSSKKLLLSDSGFYLCAWSETGTGRNTIYFGEGSWLTVV.

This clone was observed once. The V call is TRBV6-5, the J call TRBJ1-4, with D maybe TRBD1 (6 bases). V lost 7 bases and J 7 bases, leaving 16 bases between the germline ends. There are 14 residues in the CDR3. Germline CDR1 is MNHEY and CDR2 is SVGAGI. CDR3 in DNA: TGTGCCAGCACCACTGACAGGTTGCGTGAAAAACTGTTTTTT. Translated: CASTTDRLREKLFF.

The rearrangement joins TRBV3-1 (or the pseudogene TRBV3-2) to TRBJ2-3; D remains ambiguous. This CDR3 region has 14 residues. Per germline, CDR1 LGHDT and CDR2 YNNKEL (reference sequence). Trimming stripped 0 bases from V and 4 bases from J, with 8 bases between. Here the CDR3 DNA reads TGTGCCAGCAGCCAAGATACGGCCTCAGATACGCAGTATTTT. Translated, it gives CASSQDTASDTQYF.

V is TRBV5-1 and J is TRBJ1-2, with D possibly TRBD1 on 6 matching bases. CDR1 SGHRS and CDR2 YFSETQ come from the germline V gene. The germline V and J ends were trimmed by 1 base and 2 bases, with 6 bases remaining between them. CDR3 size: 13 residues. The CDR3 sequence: CASSLQGNYGYTF. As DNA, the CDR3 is TGCGCCAGCAGCTTGCAGGGGAACTATGGCTACACCTTC.

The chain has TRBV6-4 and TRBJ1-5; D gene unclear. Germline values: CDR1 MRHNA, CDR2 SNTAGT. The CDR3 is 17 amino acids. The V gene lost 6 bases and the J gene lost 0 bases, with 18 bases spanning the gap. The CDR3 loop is CASSLQVLMNSNQPQHF. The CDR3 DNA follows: TGTGCCAGCAGCTTACAAGTCTTGATGAATAGCAATCAGCCCCAGCATTTT.

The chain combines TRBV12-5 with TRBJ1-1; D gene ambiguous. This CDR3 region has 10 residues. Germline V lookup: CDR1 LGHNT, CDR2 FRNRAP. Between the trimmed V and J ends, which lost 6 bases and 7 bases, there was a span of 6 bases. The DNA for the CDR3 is TGTGCTAGTGGGGGAAATGAAGCTTTCTTT. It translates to CASGGNEAFF.

The DNA of the CDR3 is TGTGCCAGCAGCCTGCCCGGGACCCCGCCTGATACGCAGTATTTT. Its translation is CASSLPGTPPDTQYF. The J gene is TRBJ2-3, the V gene TRBV5-5; D is possibly TRBD1 or TRBD2 (5 bases each). This CDR3 has 15 amino acids. Trimming removed 4 bases at V and 6 bases at J, with 18 bases between. Germline-derived CDR1 and CDR2 are SGHKS and YYEKEE (reference sequence).

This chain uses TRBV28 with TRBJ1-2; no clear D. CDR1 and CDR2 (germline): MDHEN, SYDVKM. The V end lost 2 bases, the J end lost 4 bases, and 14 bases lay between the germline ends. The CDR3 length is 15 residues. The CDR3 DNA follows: TGTGCCAGCAGTTTACCACAAGGATCCCTCTATGGCTACACCTTC. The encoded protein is CASSLPQGSLYGYTF.

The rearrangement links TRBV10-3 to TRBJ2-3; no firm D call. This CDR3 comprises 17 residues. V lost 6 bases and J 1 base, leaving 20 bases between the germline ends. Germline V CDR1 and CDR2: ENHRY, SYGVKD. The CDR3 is CAISAGSREGRTDTQYF. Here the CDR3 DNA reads TGTGCCATCAGCGCCGGGTCCCGCGAAGGGCGCACAGATACGCAGTATTTT.